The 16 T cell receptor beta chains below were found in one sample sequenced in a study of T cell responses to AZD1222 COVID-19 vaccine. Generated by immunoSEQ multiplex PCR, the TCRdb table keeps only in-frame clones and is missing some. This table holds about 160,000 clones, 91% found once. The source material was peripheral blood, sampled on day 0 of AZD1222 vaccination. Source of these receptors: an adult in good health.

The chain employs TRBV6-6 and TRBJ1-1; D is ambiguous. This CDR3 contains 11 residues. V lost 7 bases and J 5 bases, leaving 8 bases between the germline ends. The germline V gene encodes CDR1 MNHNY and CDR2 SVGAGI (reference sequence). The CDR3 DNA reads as TGTGCCAGCACCCTTGGGACTGAAGCTTTCTTT. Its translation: CASTLGTEAFF.

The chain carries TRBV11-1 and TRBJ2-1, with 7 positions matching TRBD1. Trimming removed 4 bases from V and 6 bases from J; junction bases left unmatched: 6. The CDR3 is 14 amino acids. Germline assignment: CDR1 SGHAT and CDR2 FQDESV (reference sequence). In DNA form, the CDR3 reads TGTGCCAGCAGCTGGACTCCAGGGGGCAATGAGCAGTTCTTC. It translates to CASSWTPGGNEQFF.

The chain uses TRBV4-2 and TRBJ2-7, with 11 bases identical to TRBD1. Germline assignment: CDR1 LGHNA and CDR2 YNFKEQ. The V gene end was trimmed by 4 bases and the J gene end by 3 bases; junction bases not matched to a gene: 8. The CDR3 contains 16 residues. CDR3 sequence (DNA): TGTGCCAGCAGCCGGGACGGGACAGGGGGTCTCTACGAGCAGTACTTC. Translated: CASSRDGTGGLYEQYF.

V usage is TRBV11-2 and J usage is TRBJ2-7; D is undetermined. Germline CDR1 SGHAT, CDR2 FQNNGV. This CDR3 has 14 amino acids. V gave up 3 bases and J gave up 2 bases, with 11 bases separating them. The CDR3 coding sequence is TGTGCCAGCAGCTTTGTCACTCTGCCCTACGAGCAGTACTTC. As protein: CASSFVTLPYEQYF. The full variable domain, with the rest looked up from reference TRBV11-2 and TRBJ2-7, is EAGVAQSPRYKIIEKRQSVAFWCNPISGHATLYWYQQILGQGPKLLIQFQNNGVVDDSQLPKDRFSAERLKGVDSTLKIQPAKLEDSAVYLCASSFVTLPYEQYFGPGTRLTVT.

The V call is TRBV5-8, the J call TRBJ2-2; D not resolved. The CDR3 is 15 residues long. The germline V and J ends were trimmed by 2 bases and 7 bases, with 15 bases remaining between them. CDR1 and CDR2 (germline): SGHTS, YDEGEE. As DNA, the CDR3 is TGTGCCAGCAGCTTTCCCGCGGACCGCCGCGGGGAGCTGTTTTTT. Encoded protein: CASSFPADRRGELFF.

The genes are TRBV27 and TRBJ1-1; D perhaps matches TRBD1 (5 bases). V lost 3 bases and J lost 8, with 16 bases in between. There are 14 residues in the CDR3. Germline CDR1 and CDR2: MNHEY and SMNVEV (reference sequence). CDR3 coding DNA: TGTGCCAGCAGTTTCTACCCCGGGACGGACGAAGCTTTCTTT. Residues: CASSFYPGTDEAFF.

CDR3 in DNA: TGCGCCAGCAGCTTGGAGGCAGGGGACACTGAAGCTTTCTTT. Translating it yields CASSLEAGDTEAFF. The rearrangement uses TRBV5-1 and TRBJ1-1; weak D call: TRBD1 (6 bases). Trimming took 0 bases from V and 3 from J, leaving 9 bases between them. Germline V gene sequence: CDR1 SGHRS, CDR2 YFSETQ. The CDR3 loop spans 14 amino acids.

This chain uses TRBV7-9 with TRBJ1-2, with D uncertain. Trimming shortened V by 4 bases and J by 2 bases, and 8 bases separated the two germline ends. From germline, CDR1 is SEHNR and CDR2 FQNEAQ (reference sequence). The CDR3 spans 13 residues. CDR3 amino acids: CASSSNPNYGYTF. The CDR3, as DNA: TGTGCCAGCAGCTCAAACCCCAACTATGGCTACACCTTC.

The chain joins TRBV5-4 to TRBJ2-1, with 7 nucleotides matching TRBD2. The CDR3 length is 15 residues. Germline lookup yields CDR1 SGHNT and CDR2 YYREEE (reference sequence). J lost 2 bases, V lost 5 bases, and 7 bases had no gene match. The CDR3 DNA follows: TGTGCCAGCAGTCTAAGACGGGAGGCCTACAATGAGCAGTTCTTC. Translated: CASSLRREAYNEQFF.

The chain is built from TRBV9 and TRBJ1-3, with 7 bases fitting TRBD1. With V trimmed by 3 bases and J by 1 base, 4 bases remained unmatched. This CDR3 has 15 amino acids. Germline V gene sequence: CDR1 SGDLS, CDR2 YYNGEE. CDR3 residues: CASSADRVSGNTIYF. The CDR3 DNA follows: TGTGCCAGCAGCGCTGACAGGGTATCTGGAAACACCATATATTTT.

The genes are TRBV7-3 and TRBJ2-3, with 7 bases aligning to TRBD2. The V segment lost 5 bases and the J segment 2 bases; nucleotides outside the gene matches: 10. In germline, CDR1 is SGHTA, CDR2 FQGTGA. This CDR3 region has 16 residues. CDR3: CASSPLGGGITDTQYF. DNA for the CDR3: TGTGCCAGCAGCCCCCTAGGCGGGGGAATCACAGATACGCAGTATTTT.

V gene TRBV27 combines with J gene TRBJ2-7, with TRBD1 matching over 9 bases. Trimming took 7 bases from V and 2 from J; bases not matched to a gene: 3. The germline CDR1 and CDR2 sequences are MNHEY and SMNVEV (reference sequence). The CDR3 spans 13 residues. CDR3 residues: CASKGQGPYEQYF. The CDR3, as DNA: TGTGCCAGCAAGGGACAGGGTCCCTACGAGCAGTACTTC.

CDR3: CSASVSGTGRDTEAFF. DNA for the CDR3: TGCAGTGCTAGTGTATCCGGGACAGGTCGGGACACTGAAGCTTTCTTT. V is TRBV20-1 and J is TRBJ1-1, with TRBD1 matching over 8 bases. The length of the CDR3 is 16 residues. After removal of 3 bases from V and 3 bases from J, the junction contained 12 bases not matched to a gene. Germline-derived CDR1 and CDR2 are DFQATT and SNEGSKA (reference sequence).

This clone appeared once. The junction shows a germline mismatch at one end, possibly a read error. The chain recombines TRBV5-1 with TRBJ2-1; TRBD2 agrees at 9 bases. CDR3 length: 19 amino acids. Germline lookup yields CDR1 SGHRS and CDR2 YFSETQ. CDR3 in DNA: TGTGCCAGCAGGGTGGGGACTAGCAGGAGTCTCAGTACCTACAATGAGCAGTTCTTC. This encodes CASRVGTSRSLSTYNEQFF.

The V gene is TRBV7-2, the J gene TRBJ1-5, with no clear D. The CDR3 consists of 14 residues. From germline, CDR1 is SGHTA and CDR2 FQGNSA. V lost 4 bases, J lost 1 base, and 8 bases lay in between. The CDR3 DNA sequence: TGTGCCAGCAGCTCCCACCGGAGCAATCAGCCCCAGCATTTT. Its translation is CASSSHRSNQPQHF.

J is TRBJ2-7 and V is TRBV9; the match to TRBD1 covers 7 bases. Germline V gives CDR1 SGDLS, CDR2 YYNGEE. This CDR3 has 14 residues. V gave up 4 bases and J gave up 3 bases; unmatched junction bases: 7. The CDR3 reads CASSHGTAYYEQYF. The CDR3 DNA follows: TGTGCCAGCAGCCATGGGACAGCCTACTACGAGCAGTACTTC.